This TCR beta chain comes out of a study of OX40 agonist ivuxolimab in advanced cancers. Turning to the study itself: Averaging roughly 60 years in age, with a range of about 23 to 79, the cohort was 65% to 90% male. Study results and caveats: CD4+ and CD8+ blood T cells expanded clonally by week 6 at 0.1 to 3.0 mg/kg.

Sequencing used immunoSEQ multiplex PCR; TCRdb keeps in-frame clones, though not all of them. The table lists some 67,000 clones, 85% of them singletons. To note about this clone: The antigen is unknown.

Blood was sampled at baseline, cycle 4 day 1, and cycle 7 day 1. This specimen was CD4+ or CD8+ T cells sorted from blood, taken in a trial of the OX40 agonist ivuxolimab. The clonotype comes from an adult with an advanced solid tumor such as melanoma, head and neck, liver or kidney cancer.

The CDR3 loop reads CASTPDRATSYNEQFF. CDR3 DNA sequence: TGCGCCAGCACTCCGGACAGGGCAACTTCCTACAATGAGCAGTTCTTC. This chain links TRBV5-1 with TRBJ2-1; 8 bases align to TRBD1. The CDR3 covers 16 residues. J lost 1 base, V lost 6 bases, and 9 bases had no gene match. CDR1 is SGHRS, CDR2 YFSETQ, per germline.